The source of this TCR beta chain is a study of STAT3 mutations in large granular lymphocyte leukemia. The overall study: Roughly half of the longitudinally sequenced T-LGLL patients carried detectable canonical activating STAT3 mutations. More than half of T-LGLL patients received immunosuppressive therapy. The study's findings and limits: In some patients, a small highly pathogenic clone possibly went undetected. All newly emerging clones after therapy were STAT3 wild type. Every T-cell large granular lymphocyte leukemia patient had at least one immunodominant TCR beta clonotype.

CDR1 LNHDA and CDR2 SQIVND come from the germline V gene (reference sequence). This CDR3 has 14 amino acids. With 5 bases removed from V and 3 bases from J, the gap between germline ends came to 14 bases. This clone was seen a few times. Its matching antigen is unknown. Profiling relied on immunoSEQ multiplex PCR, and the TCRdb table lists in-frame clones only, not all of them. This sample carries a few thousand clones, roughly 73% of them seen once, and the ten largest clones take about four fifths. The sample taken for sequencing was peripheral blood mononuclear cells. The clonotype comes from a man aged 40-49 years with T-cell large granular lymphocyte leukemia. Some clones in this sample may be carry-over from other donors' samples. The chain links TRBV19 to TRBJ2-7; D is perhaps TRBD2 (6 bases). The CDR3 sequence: CASSRRDGVYEQYF. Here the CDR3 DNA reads TGTGCCAGTAGTCGGCGGGATGGGGTCTACGAGCAGTACTTC.